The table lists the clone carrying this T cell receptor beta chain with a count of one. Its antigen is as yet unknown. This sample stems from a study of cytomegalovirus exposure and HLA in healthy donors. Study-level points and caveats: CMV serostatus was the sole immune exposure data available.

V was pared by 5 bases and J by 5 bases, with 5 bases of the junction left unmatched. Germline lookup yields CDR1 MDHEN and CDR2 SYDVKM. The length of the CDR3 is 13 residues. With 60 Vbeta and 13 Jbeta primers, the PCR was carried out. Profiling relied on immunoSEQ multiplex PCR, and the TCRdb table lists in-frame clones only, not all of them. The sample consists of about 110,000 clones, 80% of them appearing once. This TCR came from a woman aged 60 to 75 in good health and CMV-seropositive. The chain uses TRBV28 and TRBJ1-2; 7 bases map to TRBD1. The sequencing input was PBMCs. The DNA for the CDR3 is TGTGCCAGCAGTCCCGGACAGGAATATGGCTACACCTTC. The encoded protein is CASSPGQEYGYTF.